A selection of T cell receptor beta chains follows, all from one sample in a study of blood T cell repertoires in COVID-19. Profiling relied on immunoSEQ multiplex PCR, and the TCRdb table lists in-frame clones only, not all of them. The data contain fewer than 350,000 clones, approximately 88% of them singletons. Material for sequencing was PBMCs or T cells enriched from blood (not recorded which). Receptor source: a man between 60 and 75 years old who had recovered from COVID-19. The CDR3 runs from the conserved cysteine through the conserved F or W. A D gene is named only where the DNA matches it firmly. A clone size is listed for some rows: how often the clone was seen (once, few, many), or a class if it is expanded.

V,size,J,D,CDR3,DNA
TRBV5-8,.,TRBJ1-2,.,CASSRTQNYGYTF,TGTGCCAGCAGCCGGACTCAAAACTATGGCTACACCTTC
TRBV30,.,TRBJ1-5,TRBD1,CAWTLGQGGNQPQHF,TGTGCCTGGACCTTAGGACAGGGGGGCAATCAGCCCCAGCATTTT
TRBV28,.,TRBJ1-5,TRBD1,CASSFAGDRAQPQHF,TGTGCCAGCAGTTTTGCAGGGGACAGGGCCCAGCCCCAGCATTTT
TRBV5-1,.,TRBJ2-2,TRBD2,CASSLESGRASGELFF,TGCGCCAGCAGCTTGGAAAGCGGGAGGGCCAGTGGGGAGCTGTTTTTT
TRBV27,few,TRBJ1-5,.,CASRPLGGRTSNQPQHF,TGTGCCAGCAGGCCCCTGGGGGGACGAACGAGCAATCAGCCCCAGCATTTT
TRBV2,.,TRBJ2-1,.,CASSVASNEQFF,TGTGCCAGCAGTGTAGCCAGCAATGAGCAGTTCTTC
TRBV5-1,once,TRBJ2-3,.,CASSLAVNTDTQYF,TGCGCCAGCAGCTTGGCCGTAAACACAGATACGCAGTATTTT
TRBV6-5,.,TRBJ1-4,.,CASARVTNEKLFF,TGTGCCAGCGCGCGGGTAACTAATGAAAAACTGTTTTTT
TRBV24-1,.,TRBJ2-7,.,CATSSSTVVGEQYF,TGTGCCACCAGCTCTTCGACAGTAGTCGGCGAGCAGTACTTC
TRBV28,.,TRBJ2-1,TRBD2,CASRKGTSLFSYNEQFF,TGTGCCAGCAGAAAGGGGACTAGCCTATTCTCCTACAATGAGCAGTTCTTC
TRBV3-1/TRBV3-2,once,TRBJ1-3,.,CASSQPGQSNSGNTIYF,TGTGCCAGCAGCCAACCTGGACAGAGTAACTCTGGAAACACCATATATTTT
TRBV9,.,TRBJ2-7,TRBD1,CASSVGQGPFYEQYF,TGTGCCAGCAGCGTGGGACAGGGGCCCTTCTACGAGCAGTACTTC
TRBV18,.,TRBJ2-5,.,CASSPGPQGREETQYF,TGTGCCAGCTCACCAGGTCCACAGGGTCGGGAAGAGACCCAGTACTTC
TRBV28,.,TRBJ2-3,TRBD2,CASTLAGGPKSHTDTQYF,TGTGCCAGCACTCTAGCGGGTGGGCCCAAGAGCCACACAGATACGCAGTATTTT
TRBV5-1,.,TRBJ1-4,.,CASSTTGNNEKLFF,TGCGCCAGCAGCACCACAGGGAATAATGAAAAACTGTTTTTT
TRBV6-5,.,TRBJ1-4,TRBD1,CASSFRGIGTNEKLFF,TGTGCCAGCAGTTTCAGGGGGATTGGGACTAATGAAAAACTGTTTTTT
TRBV10-1,.,TRBJ2-4,.,CASSESPTSRDIQYF,TGCGCCAGCAGTGAGTCCCCTACTAGCAGAGACATTCAGTACTTC
TRBV16,once,TRBJ2-7,TRBD1,CASRPMGQGYEQYF,TGTGCCAGCAGGCCAATGGGACAGGGCTACGAGCAGTACTTC
TRBV6-5,.,TRBJ2-5,TRBD2,CASSTLLGGKETQYF,TGTGCCAGCAGTACCCTTTTGGGGGGGAAAGAGACCCAGTACTTC
TRBV28,.,TRBJ2-3,TRBD1,CASSLQGAGDTQYF,TGTGCCAGCAGCTTACAGGGGGCAGGAGATACGCAGTATTTT
TRBV7-2,.,TRBJ1-1,TRBD1,CASSPRTGRDTEAFF,TGTGCCAGCAGCCCACGGACAGGGAGGGACACTGAAGCTTTCTTT
TRBV9,.,TRBJ2-7,.,CASSALDQRTEQYF,TGTGCCAGCAGCGCCCTAGACCAGCGGACCGAGCAGTACTTC
TRBV5-4,.,TRBJ2-2,TRBD2,CASSFGLESNTGELFF,TGTGCCAGCAGCTTCGGACTAGAATCGAACACCGGGGAGCTGTTTTTT
TRBV6-5,.,TRBJ2-1,TRBD2,CASSYVLAGYNEQFF,TGTGCCAGCAGTTACGTGCTAGCGGGTTACAATGAGCAGTTCTTC
TRBV11-1,.,TRBJ2-7,.,CASSPRTDLSYEQYF,TGTGCCAGCAGCCCTCGGACTGACCTCTCCTACGAGCAGTACTTC
TRBV30,.,TRBJ2-7,TRBD2,CAWGTSGGSYEQYF,TGTGCCTGGGGAACTAGCGGGGGCTCCTACGAGCAGTACTTC
TRBV7-3,.,TRBJ2-1,.,CASSLPRGDEQFF,TGTGCCAGCAGCTTACCCAGGGGCGATGAGCAGTTCTTC
TRBV25-1,few,TRBJ1-5,TRBD1,CARTLTGRHYQPQHF,TGTGCCAGAACCCTGACAGGGCGGCATTATCAGCCCCAGCATTTT
TRBV19,.,TRBJ1-3,TRBD1,CASSEQNRGSGNTIYF,TGTGCCAGTAGCGAACAGAACAGGGGCTCTGGAAACACCATATATTTT
TRBV7-7,few,TRBJ2-1,.,CASSLSASNYNEQFF,TGTGCTAGCAGCCTAAGCGCGTCAAACTACAATGAGCAGTTCTTC
TRBV5-4,.,TRBJ2-7,TRBD1,CASRLGQGEPYEQYF,TGTGCCAGCAGGTTGGGGCAGGGGGAACCCTACGAGCAGTACTTC
TRBV2,.,TRBJ2-3,TRBD1,CASSGTGGGTDTQYF,TGTGCCAGCAGCGGGACAGGTGGGGGCACAGATACGCAGTATTTT
TRBV7-9,.,TRBJ2-2,.,CASSLAEGNTGELFF,TGTGCCAGCAGCTTAGCGGAGGGGAACACCGGGGAGCTGTTTTTT
TRBV3-1/TRBV3-2,.,TRBJ1-2,.,CASSQVVDGGYTF,TGTGCCAGCAGCCAAGTTGTAGACGGGGGCTACACCTTC
TRBV6-6,.,TRBJ1-5,TRBD1,CASLGRQGEGNQPQHF,TGTGCCAGCTTGGGCCGACAGGGCGAGGGCAATCAGCCCCAGCATTTT
TRBV18,.,TRBJ1-1,.,CASSGGTVLVGAFF,TGTGCCAGCTCAGGAGGGACGGTCTTGGTCGGAGCTTTCTTT
TRBV5-1,once,TRBJ2-3,TRBD1,CASIDRGPDTQYF,TGCGCCAGCATTGACAGGGGGCCAGATACGCAGTATTTT
TRBV11-2,.,TRBJ1-1,.,CASSPPLGGRTEAFF,TGTGCCAGCAGCCCCCCGCTGGGGGGTCGGACTGAAGCTTTCTTT
TRBV28,few,TRBJ1-1,TRBD1,CASSLRTGTFSAFF,TGTGCCAGCAGTTTAAGGACAGGGACGTTTTCGGCTTTCTTT
TRBV2,.,TRBJ2-5,TRBD2,CASSEVAGGRETQYF,TGTGCCAGCAGTGAGGTGGCGGGAGGGCGTGAGACCCAGTACTTC
TRBV5-4,.,TRBJ2-7,.,CASSFGQMGYEQYF,TGTGCCAGCAGCTTTGGACAGATGGGCTACGAGCAGTACTTC
TRBV7-2,.,TRBJ2-7,TRBD1,CASSLGTGDTVQYF,TGTGCCAGCAGCTTAGGGACAGGGGACACCGTGCAGTACTTC
TRBV19,.,TRBJ1-5,.,CASSTLRQGDQPQHF,TGTGCCAGTAGTACCCTTCGGCAGGGCGATCAGCCCCAGCATTTT
TRBV5-1,.,TRBJ2-7,TRBD2,CASSLGLAGGPPYEQYF,TGCGCCAGCAGCTTAGGACTAGCGGGAGGTCCTCCCTACGAGCAGTACTTC
TRBV3-1/TRBV3-2,.,TRBJ1-1,TRBD1,CASSRRQGAEAFF,TGTGCCAGCAGCCGCAGACAGGGGGCTGAAGCTTTCTTT
TRBV5-1,.,TRBJ1-2,.,CASSLVDSYGYTF,TGCGCCAGCAGCTTGGTGGACAGCTATGGCTACACCTTC
TRBV3-1/TRBV3-2,.,TRBJ2-2,.,CASRTEHTGELFF,TGTGCCAGCAGAACCGAGCACACCGGGGAGCTGTTTTTT
TRBV28,.,TRBJ1-5,TRBD1,CASRKDRGSHQPQHF,TGTGCCAGCAGGAAGGACAGGGGGTCCCATCAGCCCCAGCATTTT
TRBV5-1,.,TRBJ1-2,.,CASSLARGPRYGYTF,TGCGCCAGCAGCTTGGCCAGGGGCCCCCGCTATGGCTACACCTTC
TRBV18,.,TRBJ2-1,TRBD1,CASSPPDRAFEQFF,TGTGCCAGCTCACCACCTGACAGGGCGTTTGAGCAGTTCTTC
TRBV30,.,TRBJ1-2,.,CAWARGNGYTF,TGTGCCTGGGCGAGGGGGAACGGCTACACCTTC
TRBV3-1/TRBV3-2,.,TRBJ2-1,TRBD1,CASSDRDRQYNEQFF,TGTGCCAGCAGCGACCGGGACAGGCAATACAATGAGCAGTTCTTC
TRBV19,.,TRBJ1-2,.,CASSIGREVGGYTF,TGTGCCAGTAGTATAGGAAGGGAGGTCGGCGGCTACACCTTC
TRBV9,.,TRBJ1-5,.,CASSTSGNQPQHF,TGTGCCAGCAGCACGAGCGGGAATCAGCCCCAGCATTTT
TRBV19,.,TRBJ2-5,TRBD2,CASSSTTSGTETQYF,TGTGCCAGTAGTTCCACGACTAGCGGGACTGAGACCCAGTACTTC